These T cell receptor beta chains were read from a single sample in a study of blood T cell repertoires in COVID-19. The repertoire was sequenced with immunoSEQ multiplex PCR; TCRdb's copy has only in-frame clones and lacks some. The sample carries around 290,000 clones, 75% to 90% recorded once. Input material: peripheral blood. Receptor source: a man between 40 and 49 years old with acute or convalescent COVID-19. The CDR3 runs from the conserved cysteine through the conserved F or W. The order of the fields is clone size, CDR3 length, J gene, D gene, V gene, CDR3 protein, CDR3 DNA. D genes are given only for firm matches. Clone size is shown for a subset of rows, as once, few, many or a class of expanded clone.

abundance: NA
len: 15
j_gene: TRBJ1-1
d_gene: TRBD1
v_gene: TRBV3-1/TRBV3-2
CDR3aa: CASAPGTGGSTEAFF
CDR3nt: TGTGCCAGCGCACCGGGGACAGGAGGGAGCACTGAAGCTTTCTTT

abundance: once
len: 13
j_gene: TRBJ2-2
d_gene: NA
v_gene: TRBV5-1
CDR3aa: CASSSEGTGELFF
CDR3nt: TGCGCCAGCAGCTCGGAGGGCACCGGGGAGCTGTTTTTT

abundance: NA
len: 14
j_gene: TRBJ1-2
d_gene: NA
v_gene: TRBV6-5
CDR3aa: CASSYADSPYGYTF
CDR3nt: TGTGCCAGCAGTTATGCGGACAGCCCGTATGGCTACACCTTC

abundance: NA
len: 15
j_gene: TRBJ1-6
d_gene: TRBD1
v_gene: TRBV28
CDR3aa: CASSLTGAYNSPLHF
CDR3nt: TGTGCCAGCAGTTTGACAGGGGCCTATAATTCACCCCTCCACTTT

abundance: NA
len: 11
j_gene: TRBJ1-1
d_gene: NA
v_gene: TRBV20-1
CDR3aa: CSARTASSAFF
CDR3nt: TGCAGTGCCCGGACAGCATCGAGTGCTTTCTTT

abundance: NA
len: 12
j_gene: TRBJ2-7
d_gene: NA
v_gene: TRBV18
CDR3aa: CASSRNRDEQYF
CDR3nt: TGTGCCAGCTCCCGCAATCGAGACGAGCAGTACTTC

abundance: NA
len: 13
j_gene: TRBJ2-7
d_gene: NA
v_gene: TRBV19
CDR3aa: CASSVGRAYEQYF
CDR3nt: TGTGCCAGTAGTGTGGGCAGGGCCTACGAGCAGTACTTC

abundance: NA
len: 13
j_gene: TRBJ1-5
d_gene: NA
v_gene: TRBV12-5
CDR3aa: CASGSPELLPQHF
CDR3nt: TGTGCTAGTGGTTCCCCTGAGTTATTGCCCCAGCATTTT

abundance: NA
len: 20
j_gene: TRBJ1-4
d_gene: TRBD1
v_gene: TRBV5-8
CDR3aa: CASSLGIWTGGGGANEKLFF
CDR3nt: TGTGCCAGCAGCTTGGGGATATGGACAGGGGGCGGCGGAGCTAATGAAAAACTGTTTTTT

abundance: NA
len: 13
j_gene: TRBJ2-7
d_gene: TRBD1
v_gene: TRBV11-2
CDR3aa: CASSPGQGYEQYF
CDR3nt: TGTGCCAGCAGCCCAGGACAGGGCTACGAGCAGTACTTC

abundance: NA
len: 15
j_gene: TRBJ2-2
d_gene: NA
v_gene: TRBV2
CDR3aa: CASSIHRADTGELFF
CDR3nt: TGTGCCAGCAGTATCCACAGGGCGGACACCGGGGAGCTGTTTTTT

abundance: NA
len: 13
j_gene: TRBJ1-4
d_gene: NA
v_gene: TRBV7-9
CDR3aa: CASSLSEGEKLFF
CDR3nt: TGTGCCAGCAGCTTAAGTGAGGGTGAAAAACTGTTTTTT

abundance: NA
len: 16
j_gene: TRBJ1-6
d_gene: NA
v_gene: TRBV11-3
CDR3aa: CASSPKGIGYNSPLHF
CDR3nt: TGTGCCAGCAGCCCAAAGGGGATCGGTTATAATTCACCCCTCCACTTT

abundance: NA
len: 14
j_gene: TRBJ1-5
d_gene: NA
v_gene: TRBV27
CDR3aa: CASSLRAGYQPQHF
CDR3nt: TGTGCCAGCAGTTTGAGGGCGGGGTATCAGCCCCAGCATTTT

abundance: NA
len: 13
j_gene: TRBJ2-3
d_gene: NA
v_gene: TRBV3-1/TRBV3-2
CDR3aa: CASSHLGVYTQYF
CDR3nt: TGTGCCAGCAGCCACCTCGGAGTGTATACGCAGTATTTT

abundance: NA
len: 12
j_gene: TRBJ1-2
d_gene: NA
v_gene: TRBV29-1
CDR3aa: CSVLGEVDGYTF
CDR3nt: TGCAGCGTCCTAGGTGAGGTGGATGGCTACACCTTC

abundance: once
len: 14
j_gene: TRBJ2-2
d_gene: NA
v_gene: TRBV7-2
CDR3aa: CASSFQGFPGELFF
CDR3nt: TGTGCCAGCAGCTTCCAGGGTTTCCCCGGGGAGCTGTTTTTT

abundance: NA
len: 14
j_gene: TRBJ2-2
d_gene: TRBD2
v_gene: TRBV2
CDR3aa: CASRSGGGPGELFF
CDR3nt: TGTGCCAGCAGGAGCGGGGGGGGCCCCGGGGAGCTGTTTTTT

abundance: NA
len: 14
j_gene: TRBJ2-3
d_gene: NA
v_gene: TRBV18
CDR3aa: CASSPWDITDTQYF
CDR3nt: TGTGCCAGCTCACCTTGGGACATCACAGATACGCAGTATTTT

abundance: NA
len: 16
j_gene: TRBJ1-1
d_gene: TRBD1
v_gene: TRBV18
CDR3aa: CASSPPPTGARTEAFF
CDR3nt: TGTGCCAGCTCACCACCCCCTACAGGGGCAAGGACTGAAGCTTTCTTT

abundance: NA
len: 20
j_gene: TRBJ1-4
d_gene: TRBD1
v_gene: TRBV4-1
CDR3aa: CASSQLHPGTGHRTNEKLFF
CDR3nt: TGCGCCAGCAGCCAGCTTCACCCCGGGACAGGGCATCGGACTAATGAAAAACTGTTTTTT

abundance: few
len: 13
j_gene: TRBJ2-7
d_gene: NA
v_gene: TRBV5-1
CDR3aa: CASSPGQTYEQYF
CDR3nt: TGCGCCAGCAGCCCGGGACAAACTTACGAGCAGTACTTC

abundance: NA
len: 15
j_gene: TRBJ2-1
d_gene: NA
v_gene: TRBV21-1
CDR3aa: CARAYDRGPVWEQFF
CDR3nt: TGTGCCAGGGCGTATGATAGGGGGCCGGTGTGGGAGCAGTTCTTC

abundance: NA
len: 16
j_gene: TRBJ2-1
d_gene: TRBD2
v_gene: TRBV5-6
CDR3aa: CASSLNLAGGRNEQFF
CDR3nt: TGTGCCAGCAGCTTGAACCTAGCGGGGGGGCGCAATGAGCAGTTCTTC

abundance: NA
len: 14
j_gene: TRBJ1-3
d_gene: NA
v_gene: TRBV6-5
CDR3aa: CASSRMGLGNTIYF
CDR3nt: TGTGCCAGCAGCAGGATGGGACTTGGAAACACCATATATTTT

abundance: NA
len: 11
j_gene: TRBJ1-2
d_gene: NA
v_gene: TRBV6-5
CDR3aa: CASRTKGGYTF
CDR3nt: TGTGCCAGCAGGACAAAGGGGGGCTACACCTTC

abundance: NA
len: 16
j_gene: TRBJ2-1
d_gene: TRBD2
v_gene: TRBV5-4
CDR3aa: CASSFRLAGSYNEQFF
CDR3nt: TGTGCCAGCAGCTTCCGACTAGCGGGGTCCTACAATGAGCAGTTCTTC

abundance: once
len: 16
j_gene: TRBJ1-2
d_gene: TRBD1
v_gene: TRBV27
CDR3aa: CASSSRTGSANYGYTF
CDR3nt: TGTGCCAGCAGTTCCCGGACAGGTTCAGCTAACTATGGCTACACCTTC

abundance: NA
len: 11
j_gene: TRBJ2-1
d_gene: NA
v_gene: TRBV30
CDR3aa: CAWRLVNEQFF
CDR3nt: TGTGCCTGGAGACTGGTGAATGAGCAGTTCTTC

abundance: NA
len: 17
j_gene: TRBJ2-6
d_gene: TRBD2
v_gene: TRBV9
CDR3aa: CASSLSGGPAGANVLTF
CDR3nt: TGTGCCAGCAGCCTTAGCGGGGGGCCAGCAGGGGCCAACGTCCTGACTTTC

abundance: NA
len: 12
j_gene: TRBJ1-1
d_gene: TRBD1
v_gene: TRBV2
CDR3aa: CASRDRGDEAFF
CDR3nt: TGTGCCAGCAGAGACAGGGGGGACGAAGCTTTCTTT

abundance: NA
len: 13
j_gene: TRBJ2-4
d_gene: NA
v_gene: TRBV2
CDR3aa: CASSRDTKNIQYF
CDR3nt: TGTGCCAGCAGTCGGGACACTAAAAACATTCAGTACTTC

abundance: NA
len: 12
j_gene: TRBJ1-2
d_gene: NA
v_gene: TRBV29-1
CDR3aa: CSAGQSPYGYTF
CDR3nt: TGCAGCGCTGGACAGAGCCCCTATGGCTACACCTTC

abundance: NA
len: 16
j_gene: TRBJ2-3
d_gene: NA
v_gene: TRBV19
CDR3aa: CASSILVGGPTDTQYF
CDR3nt: TGTGCCAGTAGTATATTGGTGGGGGGGCCCACAGATACGCAGTATTTT

abundance: NA
len: 14
j_gene: TRBJ2-3
d_gene: NA
v_gene: TRBV11-3
CDR3aa: CASSSSRSSDTQYF
CDR3nt: TGTGCCAGCAGCTCGAGTCGGAGTTCAGATACGCAGTATTTT